This T cell receptor beta chain was documented in a study of early T cells in non-severe SARS-CoV-2 infection. Study overall: Bulk RNA taken from unsorted whole blood was sequenced, leaving chains unpaired.

Trimming stripped 2 bases from V and 5 bases from J, with 11 bases between. The CDR3 covers 14 residues. The germline V gene has CDR1 SGHVS and CDR2 FNYEAQ. Molecules of cDNA were individually given unique molecular identifiers that were attached to them. TCRdb re-called the 5' RACE reads with MiXCR, one entry per CDR3 protein. The repertoire holds more than 15,000 distinct CDR3 sequences, less than 6.5% seen once, with about 6.4% in the top ten. This clonotype was seen ten or more times. The clonotype was recovered from an adult who was a healthcare worker with PCR-confirmed SARS-CoV-2 infection or an uninfected control (not recorded which). The V call is TRBV7-6, the J call TRBJ2-3; D is undetermined. This specimen was whole blood, taken at baseline. The CDR3 is CASSLSTRGDTQYF. The DNA for the CDR3 is TGTGCCAGCAGCTTATCTACGAGAGGAGATACGCAGTATTTT.